Sequencing of this T cell receptor (beta chain) was carried out in a study of T-cell memory formation after mild COVID-19 (dated by TCRdb to 2020 to 2023). Regarding the research as a whole: Most TCR sequence clusters were specific to one of the two donors. Two young, previously healthy adult volunteers, one female and one male, were included in the cohort. In a couple of donors, T-cell clones that expanded and contracted after mild COVID-19 were tracked by sequencing TCRalpha and TCRbeta repertoires over time. What the work shows at the level of the full study, not this receptor alone: Contracting CD4+ clones turned up mainly in the CM and EM memory subsets, whereas EMRA was where CD8+ clones were enriched. Whether the second-wave clones peaking on day 37 were SARS-CoV-2 specific was not confirmed. Only two mild cases were covered in the study, and larger cohorts including severe cases with pre-infection samples were considered necessary. Clones contracting from day 15 to 85 had balanced CD4/CD8 phenotypes, while a second wave expanding from day 15 to 37 was biased towards CD4+. The detection of some responding clones in pre-infection memory suggests that pre-existing cross-reactive memory T cells joined the SARS-CoV-2 response.

V was cut back by 6 bases and J by 3 bases, leaving a gap of 17 bases between them. The germline V gene gives CDR1 as MGHRA and CDR2 as YSYEKL. The CDR3, cysteine through phenylalanine, is 15 amino acids long. Only the CDR3 DNA is retained, 45 bases long and in frame from the first base. For this clonotype: The antigen it binds to is not known. Per-nucleotide qualities are absent, and no much larger clonotype sits a single base away.

The instrument given in TCRdb is Illumina NovaSeq 6000. TCRalpha and TCRbeta cDNA libraries were constructed by 5'RACE with constant-segment primers, with sample barcodes and unique molecular identifiers being introduced. RNA was extracted from every sample with Trizol reagent. The libraries were amplified in two PCR steps, and the second step added a second sample barcode and Illumina TruSeq adapters. The libraries were sequenced on an Illumina NovaSeq using 2 x 150 bp paired-end reads. The paper's processing steps were these. With migec v1.2.7, reads were demultiplexed and then collapsed into UMI-guided consensus sequences. Using mixcr v2.1.11, UMI consensuses were aligned to TRA and TRB V and J templates and then assembled into clonotypes. A clonotype was counted as expanded or contracted only if both edgeR and NoisET called the change significant, with noise models trained on biological replicates. For edgeR calls, the thresholds were a false discovery rate-adjusted p below 0.01 and a log2 fold-change of 1. As an exploratory analysis of dynamics, max-normalized trajectories of the 1000 most abundant clonotypes were examined with PCA combined with hierarchical clustering. The CD4 or CD8 phenotype of responding clones was assigned using the separately sequenced CD4+ and CD8+ repertoires. TCRdb reran the public reads through fastp at Q25 and MiXCR, keeping productive beta chains. Records with the same CDR3 protein are collapsed into one entry carrying the most frequent genes and DNA. The V and J calls and clone size come from TCRdb's table, not from the authors' own analysis. This sample gives fewer than 95,000 distinct CDR3 sequences in total; 10% to 15% of them show up just once. About 26% of the sample goes to the ten largest clones.

Ficoll-Paque density gradient centrifugation was the method used to isolate PBMCs. The sequencing input was PBMCs or a T cell subset sorted from them (not recorded which). The sequence links TRBV4-1 to TRBJ1-1; the D region possibly corresponds to TRBD1 (6 bases align). The sequence came from an adult woman who had mild COVID-19 (a few samples of this study predate the infection). The sample titles of this study are shuffled in the database, so cell type and time point are left out; the donor was told from shared clones. The sequenced DNA is TGCGCCAGCAGGATTTCAGGGGCTGGGGACACTGAAGCTTTCTTT. Its amino acids are CASRISGAGDTEAFF.